The 29 T cell receptor beta chains reported below all come from one sample, sequenced in a study of graft-versus-host responses after intestinal transplantation. Only in-frame clones appear in the TCRdb table, and some are missing; sequencing was by immunoSEQ multiplex PCR. The table has 35,000 to 40,000 clones, roughly 87% seen once. To release intraepithelial and lamina propria lymphocytes, the graft tissue was processed. The source material was ileum tissue, sampled roughly 200 days after intestinal transplant. These receptors were taken from a human patient who received an intestinal transplant, so some T cells may come from the graft donor.

CDR3 in amino acids: CASSRDTYGSPLHF. The DNA for the CDR3 is TGTGCCAGCAGCAGAGACACATACGGTTCACCCCTCCACTTT. The V and J genes are TRBV7-2 and TRBJ1-6; unclear D gene. The CDR3 extends over 14 amino acids. CDR1 and CDR2 (germline): SGHTA, FQGNSA. The ends were cut back, 5 bases at V and 9 bases at J, with 14 bases in the middle.

The V call is TRBV2, the J call TRBJ2-3; D perhaps matches TRBD2 (5 bases). The CDR3 runs 14 residues. The V gene's germline CDR1 is SNHLY and CDR2 FYNNEI. Deletions cut 5 bases from V and 2 bases from J, with 11 bases between. CDR3 in DNA: TGTGCCAGCAGTCGGGGTCTCCACACAGATACGCAGTATTTT. Its translation: CASSRGLHTDTQYF.

V gene TRBV27 combines with J gene TRBJ2-7; 7 positions agree with TRBD2. Germline values: CDR1 MNHEY, CDR2 SMNVEV (reference sequence). V shed 5 bases and J 4 bases; nucleotides not matched to a gene: 5. The CDR3 has 13 residues. The CDR3, as DNA: TGTGCCAGCAGTAGACTAGCAGCTTACGAGCAGTACTTC. It specifies CASSRLAAYEQYF.

The CDR3 reads CASSPDSLREQYF. The CDR3 DNA is TGTGCCAGCTCACCAGACAGTCTACGGGAGCAGTACTTC. The V call is TRBV18, the J call TRBJ2-7; D might be TRBD1 (5 bases). CDR1 and CDR2 from the germline V gene are KGHSH and LQKENI. V lost 2 bases to trimming and J lost 7 bases, with 12 bases between them. This CDR3 region has 13 residues.

V gene TRBV6-5 combines with J gene TRBJ1-3; D may be TRBD1 (6 bases). The CDR3 extends over 16 amino acids. Deletions cut 0 bases from V and 1 base from J, with 10 bases between. Looked up from germline, CDR1 is MNHEY and CDR2 is SVGAGI. The CDR3 DNA is TGTGCCAGCAGTTACTCGCGGGGGCAATCTGGAAACACCATATATTTT. Protein: CASSYSRGQSGNTIYF.

This rearrangement joins TRBV5-1 to TRBJ2-5, with 11 bases identical to TRBD2. The length of the CDR3 is 16 residues. V was pared by 0 bases and J by 0 bases, with 1 base of the junction left unmatched. Per germline, CDR1 SGHRS and CDR2 YFSETQ. The CDR3 DNA sequence: TGCGCCAGCAGCTTGGTACTAGCGGGGGACCAAGAGACCCAGTACTTC. It is translated as CASSLVLAGDQETQYF. Variable domain in full (rest from reference TRBV5-1 and TRBJ2-5): KAGVTQTPRYLIKTRGQQVTLSCSPISGHRSVSWYQQTPGQGLQFLFEYFSETQRNKGNFPGRFSGRQFSNSRSEMNVSTLELGDSALYLCASSLVLAGDQETQYFGPGTRLLVL.

This clone is a singleton in its sample. This rearrangement joins TRBV7-2 to TRBJ2-7; possibly TRBD2 for D (5 bases). This CDR3 comprises 15 residues. V shed 5 bases and J shed 2 bases, with 16 bases lying between them. CDR1 is SGHTA, CDR2 FQGNSA, per germline. CDR3 sequence reads: CASSPVLGLTYEQYF. CDR3 DNA: TGTGCCAGCAGCCCCGTACTTGGACTTACCTACGAGCAGTACTTC.

This clone was seen a single time. This rearrangement joins TRBV25-1 to TRBJ2-7; D is tentatively TRBD1 or TRBD2 (5 bases each). CDR3 length: 14 amino acids. CDR1 and CDR2 from the germline V gene are MGHDK and SYGVNS. V lost 2 bases, J lost 3 bases, and 11 bases lay in between. The CDR3 is CASSEIGTFYEQYF. Written as DNA, the CDR3 is TGTGCCAGCAGTGAAATAGGGACGTTCTACGAGCAGTACTTC.

The chain recombines TRBV13 with TRBJ1-6; D not resolved. The CDR3 has 11 amino acids. In germline, CDR1 is PRHDT, CDR2 FYEKMQ (reference sequence). The V and J ends lost 5 bases and 6 bases respectively, with 2 bases between them. The CDR3 spells CASSRNSPLHF. Written as DNA, the CDR3 is TGTGCCAGCAGCCGTAATTCACCCCTCCACTTT.

The chain links TRBV11-2 to TRBJ2-1; D uncertain. The germline V gene encodes CDR1 SGHAT and CDR2 FQNNGV. Between the trimmed V and J ends, which lost 2 bases and 6 bases, there was a span of 20 bases. This CDR3 is built from 17 residues. The CDR3 loop is CASSLLSPPGPSNEQFF. Here the CDR3 DNA reads TGTGCCAGCAGCTTATTAAGTCCCCCAGGCCCGTCCAATGAGCAGTTCTTC.

In DNA, the CDR3 is TGTGCCAGTAGTGGACAGGGAGGGGGATCCGGCTACACCTTC. Amino acid sequence: CASSGQGGGSGYTF. This rearrangement joins TRBV19 to TRBJ1-2; 8 nucleotides line up with TRBD1. CDR3 length: 14 residues. The V segment lost 5 bases and the J segment 8 bases; nucleotides outside the gene matches: 10. Germline V CDR1 and CDR2: LNHDA, SQIVND (reference sequence).

The chain joins TRBV7-7 to TRBJ2-1; TRBD1 matches at 8 bases. The ends lost 5 bases at V and 8 bases at J; junction bases unmatched: 5. Germline CDR1 reads SSHAT; CDR2 reads FNYEAQ (reference sequence). This CDR3 spans 13 amino acids. CDR3 residues: CASSQDRGHEQFF. CDR3 DNA: TGTGCCAGCAGCCAAGACAGGGGACATGAGCAGTTCTTC.

The chain combines TRBV7-8 with TRBJ2-3; D is unclear. Germline CDR1 SGHVS, CDR2 FQNEAQ. Trimming left V 0 bases short and J 4 bases short, with 11 bases between. The CDR3 contains 15 residues. CDR3 sequence reads: CASSLALEIADTQYF. Written as DNA, the CDR3 is TGTGCCAGCAGCTTAGCGCTGGAGATTGCAGATACGCAGTATTTT.

The chain uses TRBV27 and TRBJ2-7; 12 nucleotides align to TRBD1. Germline assignment: CDR1 MNHEY and CDR2 SMNVEV (reference sequence). Germline trimming cut 5 bases from V and 3 bases from J; bases unmatched to any gene: 5. This CDR3 spans 15 amino acids. CDR3 DNA: TGTGCCAGCAGTCCCGGGACAGGGGGCGGCTACGAGCAGTACTTC. Protein sequence: CASSPGTGGGYEQYF.

This clone has only one observation. The rearrangement links TRBV10-3 to TRBJ2-5, with TRBD2 matching 7 bases. Germline-derived CDR1 and CDR2 are ENHRY and SYGVKD. With V trimmed by 7 bases and J by 4 bases, 6 bases remained unmatched. The CDR3 is made up of 13 amino acids. CDR3 in DNA: TGTGCCATCACGGCTAGCGGCGCAGAGACCCAGTACTTC. Its translation is CAITASGAETQYF.

This rearrangement joins TRBV19 to TRBJ2-1; 9 bases fit TRBD2. V was clipped by 4 bases and J by 3 bases; unmatched bases: 4. CDR3 length: 15 residues. CDR1 and CDR2 from the germline V gene are LNHDA and SQIVND (reference sequence). CDR3 coding DNA: TGTGCCAGTAGTAGCGGGGGGGCCTACTACAATGAGCAGTTCTTC. As protein: CASSSGGAYYNEQFF.

This chain links TRBV11-2 with TRBJ2-5; D unclear. V lost 3 bases to trimming and J lost 1 base, with 3 bases between them. The CDR3 sequence is 12 residues long. CDR1 and CDR2 from the germline V gene are SGHAT and FQNNGV. In nucleotides, the CDR3 is TGTGCCAGCAGCTTGGGCCAAGAGACCCAGTACTTC. Its translation: CASSLGQETQYF.

The chain employs TRBV5-5 and TRBJ2-1; no clear D. The CDR3 covers 11 residues. Germline V gene lookup returns CDR1 SGHKS and CDR2 YYEKEE (reference sequence). Trimming stripped 2 bases from V and 14 bases from J, with 11 bases between. CDR3 in DNA: TGTGCCAGCAGCTTTGGCTCCTGGGAGTTCTTC. Translation: CASSFGSWEFF.

This clone was picked up one time. The genes are TRBV5-4 and TRBJ2-5; TRBD2 might be the D (7 bases). The tail of the sequence fits TRBJ2-7 better, so the J call may be wrong. The CDR3 loop spans 15 amino acids. Germline CDR1 and CDR2: SGHNT and YYREEE (reference sequence). The CDR3 DNA sequence: TGTGCCAGCCGGGGGGCGAGGGACTCTACCTACGAGCAGTACTTC. Translation gives CASRGARDSTYEQYF.

The V gene is TRBV4-1, the J gene TRBJ2-7; no definite D call. The CDR3 sequence is 13 residues long. Germline values: CDR1 MGHRA, CDR2 YSYEKL. V gave up 1 base and J gave up 2 bases, with 6 bases separating them. CDR3 region: CASSQAAAYEQYF. In DNA form, the CDR3 reads TGCGCCAGCAGCCAAGCGGCCGCCTACGAGCAGTACTTC.

The chain uses TRBV27 and TRBJ2-5; D unclear. Per germline, CDR1 MNHEY and CDR2 SMNVEV (reference sequence). Trimming left V 5 bases short and J 4 bases short, with 20 bases between. The CDR3 sequence is 16 residues long. CDR3 amino acids: CASSPHGFEVRETQYF. Here the CDR3 DNA reads TGTGCCAGCAGTCCCCACGGGTTCGAAGTTCGAGAGACCCAGTACTTC.

The genes are TRBV19 and TRBJ1-5; D remains unclear. Germline loops: CDR1 LNHDA, CDR2 SQIVND (reference sequence). Trimming removed 5 bases from V and 0 bases from J, with 8 bases in between. This CDR3 has 14 amino acids. In DNA form, the CDR3 reads TGTGCCAGTAGTTTGTTCAATAGCAATCAGCCCCAGCATTTT. Protein: CASSLFNSNQPQHF. Full variable domain (rest looked up from reference TRBV19 and TRBJ1-5): DGGITQSPKYLFRKEGQNVTLSCEQNLNHDAMYWYRQDPGQGLRLIYYSQIVNDFQKGDIAEGYSVSREKKESFPLTVTSAQKNPTAFYLCASSLFNSNQPQHFGDGTRLSIL.

This clone occurred once. This chain uses TRBV28 with TRBJ2-1, with 10 bases identical to TRBD2. The V gene end was trimmed by 1 base and the J gene end by 6 bases; junction bases not matched to a gene: 6. CDR3 size: 16 residues. The V gene's germline CDR1 is MDHEN and CDR2 SYDVKM. This CDR3 is CASSLLASGSFNEQFF. DNA of the CDR3: TGTGCCAGCAGTTTATTGGCTAGCGGGAGTTTCAATGAGCAGTTCTTC.

V gene TRBV4-1 combines with J gene TRBJ2-7; TRBD1 aligns across 7 bases. Germline CDR1 and CDR2: MGHRA and YSYEKL. The V segment lost 6 bases and the J segment 6 bases; nucleotides outside the gene matches: 11. CDR3 size: 14 residues. This chain's CDR3 is CASRPMGQWGEQYF. CDR3 bases: TGCGCCAGCAGGCCGATGGGACAGTGGGGCGAGCAGTACTTC.

This chain connects TRBV29-1 to TRBJ2-3, with a weak D call TRBD1 (5 bases). The V gene lost 1 base and the J gene lost 0 bases, with 8 bases spanning the gap. This CDR3 region has 14 residues. CDR1 is SQVTM and CDR2 is ANQGSEA in the germline V gene. Here the CDR3 reads CSVEGQSSTDTQYF. The CDR3 DNA is TGCAGCGTTGAAGGACAGTCTAGCACAGATACGCAGTATTTT.

This clone appeared once. The genes are TRBV20-1 and TRBJ1-2; 7 bases fit TRBD1. Trimming cost V 5 bases and J 11 bases; bases outside gene matches: 8. CDR1 is DFQATT and CDR2 is SNEGSKA in the germline V gene (reference sequence). This CDR3 is 11 amino acids long. CDR3 residues: CSAPRTGGYTF. Here the CDR3 DNA reads TGCAGTGCTCCTCGGACAGGAGGGTACACCTTC.

The chain uses TRBV6-4 and TRBJ1-1, with D tentatively TRBD1 (6 bases). This CDR3 comprises 14 residues. In germline, CDR1 is MRHNA, CDR2 SNTAGT. Trimming took off 9 bases at V and 5 bases at J, with 19 bases between the two ends. The DNA of the CDR3 is TGTGCCAGGGGGGCGGGTGTGGGTTGGACTGAAGCTTTCTTT. Its translation is CARGAGVGWTEAFF.

CDR3 DNA: TGTGCCAGTAGTGAGGGGACCTATAATCAGCCCCAGCATTTT. Protein product: CASSEGTYNQPQHF. The chain combines TRBV19 with TRBJ1-5, with a weak D call TRBD1 (5 bases). V was pared by 5 bases and J by 4 bases, with 12 bases between. The CDR3 has 14 amino acids. CDR1 and CDR2 (germline): LNHDA, SQIVND (reference sequence).

This clone was seen once. The chain couples TRBV9 to TRBJ1-2; possibly TRBD1 for D (5 bases). CDR3 length equals 13 residues. V was cut by 4 bases and J by 6 bases, with 13 bases left in between. The germline CDR1 and CDR2 sequences are SGDLS and YYNGEE. CDR3 sequence: CASSPRDRHGYTF. CDR3 DNA sequence: TGTGCCAGCAGCCCCCGGGACCGACATGGCTACACCTTC.